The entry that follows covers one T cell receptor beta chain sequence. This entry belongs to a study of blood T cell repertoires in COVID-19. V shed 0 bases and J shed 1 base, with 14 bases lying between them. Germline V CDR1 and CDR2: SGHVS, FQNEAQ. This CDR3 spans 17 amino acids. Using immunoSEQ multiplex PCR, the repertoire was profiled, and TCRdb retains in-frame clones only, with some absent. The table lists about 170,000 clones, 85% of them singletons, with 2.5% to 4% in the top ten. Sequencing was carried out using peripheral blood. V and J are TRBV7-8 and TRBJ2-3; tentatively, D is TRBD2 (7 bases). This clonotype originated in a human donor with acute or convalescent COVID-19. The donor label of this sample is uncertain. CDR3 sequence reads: CASSLATGGGGTDTQYF. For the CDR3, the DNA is TGTGCCAGCAGCTTAGCGACGGGGGGCGGGGGCACAGATACGCAGTATTTT.